Presented here are 17 T cell receptor beta chains from one specimen sequenced in a study of molecular identifiers for immune sequencing clone quantification. TCRdb independently ran MiXCR on the PCR reads; one entry per CDR3 protein. Of 20,000 or so distinct CDR3 sequences listed, 21% are singletons. Sequencing was carried out using naive CD8+ T cells from blood, with Jurkat cell RNA spiked in. Subset meaning: FACS-sorted CD8+CD4-CCR7+CD45RA+ naive T cells. The receptors were sampled from a human donor in good health. Some libraries in this study had Jurkat cell RNA spiked in.

This clonotype was seen at least ten times. This chain connects TRBV6-5 to TRBJ2-7; 7 bases line up with TRBD1. The CDR3 is made up of 15 amino acids. Germline CDR1 and CDR2: MNHEY and SVGAGI. Trimming removed 10 bases from V and 2 bases from J; junction bases left unmatched: 14. Here the CDR3 reads CATEGGRDSTYEQYF. The DNA of the CDR3 is TGTGCCACCGAAGGGGGCCGGGACAGTACCTACGAGCAGTACTTC.

This clonotype was observed a single time. The genes are TRBV9 and TRBJ2-5; 8 nucleotides match TRBD1. The J segment lost 0 bases and the V segment lost 4 bases, leaving 8 bases of the junction unmatched. This CDR3 has 16 amino acids. CDR1 is SGDLS, CDR2 YYNGEE, per germline. CDR3 amino acids: CASSPPDRVYQETQYF. CDR3 in DNA: TGTGCCAGCAGCCCCCCGGACAGGGTCTACCAAGAGACCCAGTACTTC.

This clonotype was seen at least ten times. This rearrangement joins TRBV6-2 or TRBV6-3 to TRBJ2-7; no reliable D call. CDR1 MNHEY and CDR2 SVGEGT come from the germline V gene. This CDR3 is built from 11 residues. V gave up 5 bases and J gave up 4 bases, with 6 bases separating them. CDR3 loop: CASSVSYEQYF. As DNA, the CDR3 is TGTGCCAGCAGTGTCAGTTACGAGCAGTACTTC.

The chain carries TRBV7-9 and TRBJ1-2; 10 bases agree with TRBD1. CDR1 and CDR2 from the germline V gene are SEHNR and FQNEAQ (reference sequence). The length of the CDR3 is 14 residues. V trimming: 7 bases; J trimming: 7 bases; junction bases outside the gene matches: 9. The CDR3 loop is CASTSIDRGPGYTF. CDR3 coding DNA: TGTGCCAGCACCTCAATAGACAGGGGGCCTGGCTACACCTTC.

This clonotype was recorded many times. The V gene is TRBV2, the J gene TRBJ2-6; TRBD2 might be the D (5 bases). CDR1 and CDR2 (germline): SNHLY, FYNNEI. V was shortened by 4 bases and J by 2 bases, with 12 bases between the two germline ends. The CDR3 is 16 residues long. The CDR3 spells CASSAGLTTGANVLTF. The CDR3 nucleotides are TGTGCCAGCAGTGCGGGGTTAACGACTGGGGCCAACGTCCTGACTTTC.

On this clonotype itself: A much larger clone lies a single base off, so this may be a read error. This sequence joins TRBV11-2 and TRBJ1-6; D perhaps matches TRBD1 (5 bases). The CDR3 is made up of 13 amino acids. Germline assignment: CDR1 SGHAT and CDR2 FQNNGV. V was cut by 8 bases and J by 6 bases, with 11 bases left in between. CDR3: CASGATANSPLHF. CDR3 sequence (DNA): TGTGCCAGCGGCGCGACAGCTAATTCACCCCTCCACTTT.

In its sample, this clonotype was seen a few times. In nucleotides, the CDR3 is TGTGCCAGCAGTTTATCCAGGGGGTACGAGCAGTACTTC. Protein sequence: CASSLSRGYEQYF. This chain uses TRBV28 with TRBJ2-7, with 7 bases matching TRBD1. Germline trimming cut 1 base from V and 4 bases from J; bases unmatched to any gene: 1. The CDR3 spans 13 residues. CDR1 and CDR2 from the germline V gene are MDHEN and SYDVKM.

This clonotype is deemed medium-sized. The chain joins TRBV12-3 or TRBV12-4 to TRBJ1-1; D remains unclear. The CDR3 sequence is 11 residues long. Trimming removed 8 bases at V and 3 bases at J, with 7 bases between. For the CDR3, the DNA is TGTGCCAGCCGGGAGTACACTGAAGCTTTCTTT. As protein: CASREYTEAFF.

The sample holds many counts of this clonotype. This sequence joins TRBV7-2 and TRBJ1-2; possibly TRBD1 for D (5 bases). V was cut by 6 bases and J by 4 bases, with 12 bases left in between. The CDR3 spans 13 residues. Per the germline V gene, CDR1 is SGHTA and CDR2 is FQGNSA. Written as DNA, the CDR3 is TGTGCCAGCAGACCTCATGGGGGCTATGGCTACACCTTC. Its translation is CASRPHGGYGYTF.

This clonotype was counted at least ten times. The rearrangement joins TRBV6-2 or TRBV6-3 to TRBJ2-1; D ambiguous. The V and J ends lost 0 bases and 3 bases respectively, with 3 bases between them. The CDR3 totals 13 residues. Germline CDR1 MNHEY, CDR2 SVGEGT. The CDR3 here is CASSYSFYNEQFF. The CDR3 DNA sequence: TGTGCCAGCAGTTACTCTTTCTACAATGAGCAGTTCTTC.

This clonotype is labeled medium-sized. The J gene is TRBJ1-1, the V gene TRBV9; tentatively, D is TRBD1 (5 bases). The CDR3 is made up of 13 amino acids. Trimming pared 3 bases from V and 6 bases from J, leaving 12 bases between. Per germline, CDR1 SGDLS and CDR2 YYNGEE. CDR3: CASSAAGLAEAFF. The CDR3 DNA reads as TGTGCCAGCAGCGCCGCAGGGCTGGCTGAAGCTTTCTTT.

The table lists this clonotype with a few counts. The chain uses TRBV6-6 and TRBJ2-7, with 9 nucleotides matching TRBD1. The CDR3 is made up of 15 amino acids. The germline gives CDR1 MNHNY, CDR2 SVGAGI (reference sequence). V gave up 5 bases and J gave up 5 bases; unmatched junction bases: 10. This chain's CDR3 is CASSTVLDRGHEQYF. CDR3 DNA sequence: TGTGCCAGCAGTACGGTCCTGGACAGGGGACACGAGCAGTACTTC.

To note about this clonotype: One base away lies a much larger clone, so this may be a sequencing read error. The chain has TRBV12-3 or TRBV12-4 and TRBJ1-1; TRBD1 is a possible D gene (5 bases). This CDR3 is built from 13 residues. The CDR3 spells CVSSSRQSPEAFF. The CDR3 coding sequence is TGTGTCAGCAGTTCCCGACAGAGCCCTGAAGCTTTCTTT.

Many counts were recorded for this clonotype. The chain employs TRBV6-5 and TRBJ2-5; D is unclear. This CDR3 spans 13 amino acids. CDR1 and CDR2 from the germline V gene are MNHEY and SVGAGI. The germline V and J ends were trimmed by 4 bases and 5 bases, with 11 bases remaining between them. CDR3 bases: TGTGCCAGCAGTTCGGGTGGCTGGGAGACCCAGTACTTC. It translates to CASSSGGWETQYF.

A remark on this clonotype: A much larger clone sits a single nucleotide away, making a read error possible. The chain has TRBV9 and TRBJ1-3; a possible D gene is TRBD1 (6 bases). Looked up from germline, CDR1 is SGDLS and CDR2 is YYNGEE. The CDR3 spans 17 residues. CDR3 nucleotides: TGTGCCAGCAGCGCAACTGGGGGCCTGAGCTCTGGAAACGCCATATATTTT. It specifies CASSATGGLSSGNAIYF.

The DNA for the CDR3 is TGTGCCAGCAGCTTACAGAACCAAGAGACCCAGTACTTC. This gives the protein CASSLQNQETQYF. The chain is built from TRBV7-9 and TRBJ2-5; no firm D call. Germline-derived CDR1 and CDR2 are SEHNR and FQNEAQ (reference sequence). Trimming shortened V by 2 bases and J by 0 bases, and 4 bases separated the two germline ends. The CDR3 is 13 residues long.

The V and J genes are TRBV7-2 and TRBJ1-1; D unresolved. CDR3 size: 15 residues. Germline CDR1 is SGHTA and CDR2 is FQGNSA. Between the trimmed V and J ends, which lost 1 base and 0 bases, there was a span of 9 bases. The DNA of the CDR3 is TGTGCCAGCAGCTTAGATCGTTCGGTGAACACTGAAGCTTTCTTT. Its translation is CASSLDRSVNTEAFF. The full variable domain, rest sourced from reference TRBV7-2 and TRBJ1-1, is GAGVSQSPSNKVTEKGKDVELRCDPISGHTALYWYRQSLGQGLEFLIYFQGNSAPDKSGLPSDRFSAERTGGSVSTLTIQRTQQEDSAVYLCASSLDRSVNTEAFFGQGTRLTVV.